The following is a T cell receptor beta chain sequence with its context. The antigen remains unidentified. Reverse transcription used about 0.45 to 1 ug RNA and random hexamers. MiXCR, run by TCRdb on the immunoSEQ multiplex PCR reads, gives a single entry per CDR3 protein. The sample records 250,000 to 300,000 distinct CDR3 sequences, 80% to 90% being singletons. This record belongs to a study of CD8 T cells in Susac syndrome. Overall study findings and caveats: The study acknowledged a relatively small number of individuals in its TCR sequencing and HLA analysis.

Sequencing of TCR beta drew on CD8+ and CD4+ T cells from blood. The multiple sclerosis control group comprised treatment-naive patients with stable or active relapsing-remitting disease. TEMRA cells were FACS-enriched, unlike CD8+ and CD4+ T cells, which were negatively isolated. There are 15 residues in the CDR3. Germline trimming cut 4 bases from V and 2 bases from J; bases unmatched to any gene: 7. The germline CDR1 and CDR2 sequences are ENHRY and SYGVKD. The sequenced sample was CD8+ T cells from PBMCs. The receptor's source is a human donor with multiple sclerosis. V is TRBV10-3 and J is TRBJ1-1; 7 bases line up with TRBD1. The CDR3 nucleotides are TGTGCCATCAGTGGTGATACAGGGGTTAACACTGAAGCTTTCTTT. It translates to CAISGDTGVNTEAFF.